Here is one T cell receptor beta chain with its context. Antigen specificity is unknown. This CDR3 comprises 14 residues. V was pared by 1 base and J by 11 bases, with 17 bases between. Germline V CDR1 and CDR2: SEHNR, FQNEAQ (reference sequence). This entry comes from a study of CD8 T cells in ankylosing spondylitis. Each CDR3 protein is one row after TCRdb ran MiXCR on the 5' RACE reads. The data show 35,000 to 45,000 distinct CDR3 sequences, approximately 9.9% seen once. Overall study results and limits: Ankylosing spondylitis blood appeared to carry a characteristic TCR beta motif of roughly eight highly homologous variants. Reports say disease-linked clones showed up significantly more in matched ankylosing spondylitis synovial fluid. A CD8+ phenotype characterized the disease-linked clones, which were relatively rare in peripheral blood.

This receptor was obtained from a male donor with ankylosing spondylitis or in good health (not recorded which). The rearrangement joins TRBV7-9 to TRBJ1-1; D perhaps matches TRBD1 (6 bases). Sequenced material: blood, either unsorted or a sorted T cell fraction (not recorded which). CDR3 nucleotide sequence: TGTGCCAGCAGCTTAGGACCGACAGGTATGGGGGCTTTCTTT. This codes for CASSLGPTGMGAFF.